The table lists the clone carrying this T cell receptor beta chain with a few counts. The source of the sample is a study of regulatory T cells in long-lasting Graves disease. The germline CDR1 and CDR2 sequences are LGHNA and YNFKEQ. This CDR3 has 15 residues. V shed 0 bases and J 2 bases; nucleotides not matched to a gene: 3. Time point: newly diagnosed GD, antithyroid drugs for less than 3 months. PBMCs provided the RNA from which the TCR library was made. Assembly of TCR beta libraries relied on iRepertoire HTBI primers together with Arm-PCR of CDR3 regions. TCRdb reprocessed the multiplex PCR reads via MiXCR and lists one record per CDR3 protein. The repertoire consists of 200,000 to 250,000 distinct CDR3 sequences, with 20% occurring once and the leading ten covering approximately 14%.

This sample comprised peripheral blood mononuclear cells (PBMCs), obtained at new diagnosis, from a patient treated with antithyroid drugs. The chain uses TRBV4-2 and TRBJ2-7; 8 bases match TRBD1. The receptor comes from a female donor with Graves disease. The CDR3 DNA reads TGTGCCAGCAGCCAAGATTGGACAGGGACCTACGAGCAGTACTTC. Translated: CASSQDWTGTYEQYF.